A single sample is the source of the 17 T cell receptor beta chains below, sequenced in a study of shared clonotypes between healthy human individuals. Produced via immunoSEQ multiplex PCR; TCRdb's table is partial and in-frame only. The sample consists of just over 2,000,000 clones, about 95% of them appearing once. Cells designated naive CD8 were CD45RO-negative and were positively selected for CCR7, with terminally differentiated effector memory CD45RA+ cells excluded. Source material: naive CD8+ T cells sorted from blood. The receptors were gathered from a man aged 18 to 29 in good health.

V usage is TRBV13 and J usage is TRBJ2-7; TRBD1 matches at 7 bases. The J segment lost 6 bases and the V segment lost 0 bases, leaving 11 bases of the junction unmatched. Germline lookup yields CDR1 PRHDT and CDR2 FYEKMQ (reference sequence). The CDR3 is 16 residues long. In DNA, the CDR3 is TGTGCCAGCAGCTTAGGTTCCGGGACAGCCACATCCGAGCAGTACTTC. As protein: CASSLGSGTATSEQYF.

The rearrangement uses TRBV6-5 and TRBJ2-7; D is unclear. The germline CDR1 and CDR2 sequences are MNHEY and SVGAGI. CDR3 length: 13 amino acids. V lost 5 bases to trimming and J lost 7 bases, with 15 bases between them. CDR3 residues: CASSHASRPEQYF. CDR3 sequence (DNA): TGTGCCAGCAGTCACGCCTCGAGACCGGAGCAGTACTTC.

This clone is a singleton in its sample. The chain combines TRBV27 with TRBJ1-5; D gene uncertain. The CDR3 extends over 11 amino acids. Germline V lookup: CDR1 MNHEY, CDR2 SMNVEV (reference sequence). V was trimmed by 5 bases and J by 3 bases, leaving 2 bases between them. DNA for the CDR3: TGTGCCAGCAGTACCAATCAGCCCCAGCATTTT. Protein product: CASSTNQPQHF.

The genes are TRBV11-2 and TRBJ2-1, with D possibly being TRBD2 (6 bases). V shed 3 bases and J shed 5 bases, with 17 bases lying between them. Looked up from germline, CDR1 is SGHAT and CDR2 is FQNNGV. The length of the CDR3 is 16 residues. CDR3 in amino acids: CASSFDPTSRDNEQFF. The CDR3 DNA reads as TGTGCCAGCAGCTTCGATCCGACTAGTAGGGACAATGAGCAGTTCTTC.

The gene calls are TRBV4-1 and TRBJ2-3, with unresolved D. Germline V gene data show CDR1 as MGHRA and CDR2 as YSYEKL. Trimming stripped 2 bases from V and 0 bases from J, with 15 bases between. The CDR3 consists of 17 residues. The CDR3 loop reads CASSQPLWGGSTDTQYF. The CDR3 nucleotides read TGCGCCAGCAGCCAACCTTTATGGGGTGGTAGCACAGATACGCAGTATTTT.

With regard to this clone: The same CDR3 is also encoded by other DNA sequences in this sample. The CDR3 spells CASSMVAGVTTGELFF. The CDR3 DNA reads as TGTGCCAGTAGTATGGTAGCGGGGGTTACTACCGGGGAGCTGTTTTTT. The chain has TRBV19 and TRBJ2-2; 9 bases are shared with TRBD2. V was pared by 3 bases and J by 5 bases, with 7 bases of the junction left unmatched. The length of the CDR3 is 16 residues. CDR1 and CDR2 (germline): LNHDA, SQIVND (reference sequence).

The table lists this clone with a count of one. This chain uses TRBV2 with TRBJ2-1; TRBD1 is a possible D gene (5 bases). V was pared by 0 bases and J by 5 bases, with 11 bases between. Looked up from germline, CDR1 is SNHLY and CDR2 is FYNNEI. The CDR3 contains 15 residues. The CDR3: CASSEALGRDNEQFF. CDR3 bases: TGTGCCAGCAGTGAAGCGCTGGGCAGGGACAATGAGCAGTTCTTC.

This clone was observed a single time. The limits of the CDR3 on the DNA are not certain, so only TCRdb's listed CDR3 is given. The chain links TRBV13 to TRBJ1-4. Germline CDR1 and CDR2: PRHDT and FYEKMQ (reference sequence). Both ends counted, the CDR3 spans 14 residues. CDR3 region: CASSFGNGNEKLFF.

V gene TRBV5-5 combines with J gene TRBJ1-6; D possibly corresponds to TRBD1 (5 bases). Trimming shortened V by 0 bases and J by 7 bases, and 14 bases separated the two germline ends. Germline CDR1 and CDR2: SGHKS and YYEKEE (reference sequence). The length of the CDR3 is 16 residues. The CDR3 protein is CASSLVKGQGNSPLHF. For the CDR3, the DNA is TGTGCCAGCAGCTTGGTGAAGGGGCAGGGAAATTCACCCCTCCACTTT.

The rearrangement links TRBV7-9 to TRBJ1-1; 9 bases are a match to TRBD1. The CDR3 has 16 amino acids. CDR1 and CDR2 from the germline V gene are SEHNR and FQNEAQ (reference sequence). Trimming removed 1 base from V and 0 bases from J; junction bases left unmatched: 3. The CDR3 is CASSLEGTGLNTEAFF. The CDR3 DNA follows: TGTGCCAGCAGCTTAGAGGGGACAGGGCTGAACACTGAAGCTTTCTTT.

The J gene is TRBJ2-5, the V gene TRBV28; 8 bases line up with TRBD2. Germline trimming cut 6 bases from V and 3 bases from J; bases unmatched to any gene: 6. The CDR3 has 14 amino acids. Germline V gene sequence: CDR1 MDHEN, CDR2 SYDVKM. The CDR3 nucleotides are TGTGCCAGCAGCCCCCGGGAGGGGGAAGAGACCCAGTACTTC. Encoded protein: CASSPREGEETQYF. The whole variable domain, filled in from reference TRBV28 and TRBJ2-5, reads DVKVTQSSRYLVKRTGEKVFLECVQDMDHENMFWYRQDPGLGLRLIYFSYDVKMKEKGDIPEGYSVSREKKERFSLILESASTNQTSMYLCASSPREGEETQYFGPGTRLLVL.

This clone was recorded only once. This sample also contains other DNA sequences that code for the same CDR3. This chain connects TRBV6-5 to TRBJ2-7; 8 nucleotides align to TRBD2. The V gene end was trimmed by 5 bases and the J gene end by 0 bases; junction bases not matched to a gene: 6. The CDR3 extends over 15 amino acids. Germline V gene lookup returns CDR1 MNHEY and CDR2 SVGAGI. As DNA, the CDR3 is TGTGCCAGCAGTCCCCTGGCGGGGGGCTCCTACGAGCAGTACTTC. This gives the protein CASSPLAGGSYEQYF.

The CDR3 loop reads CASVPPNSYNEQFF. The CDR3, as DNA: TGTGCCAGCGTGCCTCCAAACTCCTACAATGAGCAGTTCTTC. V usage is TRBV28 and J usage is TRBJ2-1; D is undetermined. V lost 8 bases to trimming and J lost 0 bases, with 11 bases between them. Per germline, CDR1 MDHEN and CDR2 SYDVKM. The CDR3 has 14 residues.

This chain connects TRBV6-1 to TRBJ2-1; D unclear. CDR3 size: 14 residues. Germline values: CDR1 MNHNS, CDR2 SASEGT. V was pared by 1 base and J by 8 bases, with 12 bases between. The CDR3 region has the DNA TGTGCCAGCAGTGAAGTCTCAGAGCAATATGAGCAGTTCTTC. It encodes CASSEVSEQYEQFF.

The chain couples TRBV15 to TRBJ2-5, with unresolved D. The V gene's germline CDR1 is LNHNV and CDR2 YYDKDF (reference sequence). The CDR3 sequence is 14 residues long. The germline V and J ends were trimmed by 1 base and 5 bases, with 11 bases remaining between them. This chain's CDR3 is CATSRGSSGETQYF. The CDR3 DNA reads as TGTGCCACCAGCAGAGGTAGTAGTGGTGAGACCCAGTACTTC.

The V and J genes are TRBV27 and TRBJ2-5, with D perhaps matching TRBD1 (5 bases). With 2 bases removed from V and 5 bases from J, the gap between germline ends came to 12 bases. The CDR3 has 14 residues. The V gene's germline CDR1 is MNHEY and CDR2 SMNVEV (reference sequence). The CDR3 DNA sequence: TGTGCCAGCAGTTTACGGCAGGGTTTGGAGACCCAGTACTTC. Protein: CASSLRQGLETQYF.

Concerning this clone: The sample holds other DNA sequences that translate to the same CDR3. The chain has TRBV27 and TRBJ2-7; 9 bases map to TRBD1. Germline-derived CDR1 and CDR2 are MNHEY and SMNVEV (reference sequence). The length of the CDR3 is 16 residues. V lost 2 bases, J lost 5 bases, and 10 bases stayed unmatched. The CDR3 spells CASSLSPGTGRHEQYF. In DNA form, the CDR3 reads TGTGCCAGCAGTTTAAGCCCCGGGACAGGGCGCCACGAGCAGTACTTC.